This T cell receptor beta chain comes out of a study of TIL therapy for anti-PD-1-resistant metastatic lung cancer. Time point noted: pre-treatment sample, taken before nivolumab and TIL therapy. Tumor tissue came from excised metastases, mostly pleural nodules or supraclavicular lymph nodes. This was the immunoSEQ v3 assay. TCRdb keeps only in-frame clones here, not all; method: immunoSEQ multiplex PCR. The table has roughly 9,500 clones, about 74% seen once; the top ten hold 11%. The specimen was tumor tissue, collected at baseline. The TCR originated in a person between 25 and 79 years old with non-small cell lung cancer.

CDR3 loop: CSVAGTQADVSGNTIYF. The CDR3 DNA sequence: TGCAGCGTTGCCGGGACGCAAGCTGATGTCTCTGGAAACACCATATATTTT. The chain links TRBV29-1 to TRBJ1-3; maybe TRBD1 (5 bases). The germline CDR1 and CDR2 sequences are SQVTM and ANQGSEA. The CDR3 length is 17 residues. V lost 4 bases to trimming and J lost 0 bases, with 19 bases between them. The entire variable domain, with the rest obtained from reference TRBV29-1 and TRBJ1-3, is as follows: SAVISQKPSRDICQRGTSLTIQCQVDSQVTMMFWYRQQPGQSLTLIATANQGSEATYESGFVIDKFPISRPNLTFSTLTVSNMSPEDSSIYLCSVAGTQADVSGNTIYFGEGSWLTVV.